This T cell receptor beta chain was retrieved from a study of cytomegalovirus exposure and HLA in healthy donors. Whole-study findings and limits: Earlier analysis found most TCR beta V segments productive about 90% or about 30% of the time. Later analysis indicated greater clonal expansion among HLA-associated TCR beta chains than among equally common other chains. Prediction of most subjects' HLA-A and HLA-B alleles by TCR beta sequences was reportedly accurate.

A remark on this clone: Its antigen is unidentified.

60 Vbeta and 13 Jbeta primers were used in PCR. The method was immunoSEQ multiplex PCR; TCRdb's version includes in-frame clones alone and lacks a portion of them. The sample holds approximately 120,000 clones; 83% are singletons and the top ten take 3.6%. CDR1 is SGHVS, CDR2 FQNEAQ, per germline. The V gene lost 2 bases and the J gene lost 1 base, with 21 bases spanning the gap. The CDR3 spans 18 residues. The gene calls are TRBV7-8 and TRBJ2-7, with a possible D match to TRBD2 (6 bases). The sequence derives from a woman aged 40 to 49 in good health and CMV-seropositive. Source material: PBMCs. The CDR3 is CASSLQDGGSGFSYEQYF. The CDR3 DNA is TGTGCCAGCAGCTTACAGGATGGAGGTAGCGGTTTTTCCTACGAGCAGTACTTC. Full variable domain (outside the CDR3, taken from reference TRBV7-8 and TRBJ2-7): GAGVSQSPRYKVAKRGQDVALRCDPISGHVSLFWYQQALGQGPEFLTYFQNEAQLDKSGLPSDRFFAERPEGSVSTLKIQRTQQEDSAVYLCASSLQDGGSGFSYEQYFGPGTRLTVT.